The rows below give T cell receptor beta chains drawn from one sample of a study of cytomegalovirus exposure and HLA in healthy donors. The table came from immunoSEQ multiplex PCR; TCRdb's copy has only in-frame clones and leaves some out. The sample lists 90,000 or so clones; about four fifths were seen once. Sequenced sample: PBMCs. The receptors come from a man in his fifties or sixties in good health and CMV-seronegative. Both conserved end residues are part of each CDR3. A D gene is named only where the DNA matches it firmly. Clone size is given for some rows only: seen once, a few or many times, or a class if the clone is expanded.

- TRBJ1-6 TRBD1 TRBV27 CASSLSGTVGSPLHF TGTGCCAGCAGTTTATCGGGGACAGTTGGTTCACCCCTCCACTTT
- TRBJ2-7 - TRBV7-7 CASSLGVGGRYEQYF TGTGCTAGCAGCTTAGGCGTGGGAGGAAGGTACGAGCAGTACTTC
- TRBJ2-1 TRBD2 TRBV5-1 CASSLDPTSVNEQFF TGCGCCAGCAGCTTGGACCCCACTAGCGTCAATGAGCAGTTCTTC
- TRBJ2-7 TRBD2 TRBV5-1 CASSLGTLAGKEWQYF TGCGCCAGCAGCTTGGGGACCCTAGCGGGGAAAGAATGGCAGTACTTC
- TRBJ1-1 TRBD1 TRBV19 CASVRDRGWGEAFF TGTGCCAGCGTCCGGGACAGGGGTTGGGGTGAAGCTTTCTTT
- TRBJ2-1 TRBD1 TRBV10-3 CAISESNRGLGNEQFF TGTGCCATCAGTGAGTCGAATAGGGGGCTGGGGAATGAGCAGTTCTTC
- TRBJ2-5 TRBD2 TRBV4-1 CASSWTSGRAQETQYF TGCGCCAGCAGCTGGACTAGCGGGAGGGCCCAGGAGACCCAGTACTTC
- TRBJ2-7 TRBD2 TRBV7-3 CASSLWAGDYEQYF TGTGCCAGCAGCTTGTGGGCGGGAGACTACGAGCAGTACTTC
few TRBJ1-4 TRBD1 TRBV4-1 CASSWTGGPNEKLFF TGCGCCAGCAGCTGGACAGGGGGACCTAATGAAAAACTGTTTTTT
- TRBJ2-7 TRBD2 TRBV4-2 CASSPALAGVDEQYF TGTGCCAGCAGCCCTGCTCTAGCGGGAGTAGACGAGCAGTACTTC
- TRBJ2-7 TRBD1 TRBV7-9 CASSAIGGPSYEQYF TGTGCCAGCAGCGCCATAGGGGGCCCCTCCTACGAGCAGTACTTC
few TRBJ1-1 TRBD1 TRBV28 CASSNLVTGGPTEAFF TGTGCCAGCAGCAACCTCGTGACAGGGGGCCCCACTGAAGCTTTCTTT
- TRBJ2-1 TRBD2 TRBV5-1 CASSVGLAGGGEQFF TGCGCCAGCAGCGTGGGACTAGCGGGAGGCGGTGAGCAGTTCTTC
few TRBJ1-1 - TRBV6-5 CASSYSAGARTEAFF TGTGCCAGCAGTTACTCCGCAGGGGCAAGAACTGAAGCTTTCTTT
- TRBJ1-2 - TRBV20-1 CSVGVDGYTF TGCAGTGTGGGAGTTGATGGCTACACCTTC
few TRBJ2-7 TRBD2 TRBV5-5 CASSRTSGTEQYF TGTGCCAGCAGCCGGACTAGCGGGACCGAGCAGTACTTC
- TRBJ2-5 - TRBV7-2 CASSLGGGGEETQYF TGTGCCAGCAGCTTAGGTGGCGGAGGGGAGGAGACCCAGTACTTC
- TRBJ1-1 - TRBV5-1 CASSLGAGMNTEAFF TGCGCCAGCAGCTTGGGGGCTGGAATGAACACTGAAGCTTTCTTT
- TRBJ2-1 TRBD1 TRBV4-1 CASSPDGRGRVNEQFF TGCGCCAGCAGCCCAGATGGCAGGGGGCGAGTCAATGAGCAGTTCTTC
- TRBJ2-2 - TRBV7-2 CASSLQPRAGSNTGELFF TGTGCCAGCAGCTTACAGCCACGGGCAGGGTCGAACACCGGGGAGCTGTTTTTT
few TRBJ2-1 - TRBV10-1 CASSDIPLRTTNNEQFF TGCGCCAGCAGTGATATTCCGTTGCGGACTACAAACAATGAGCAGTTCTTC
- TRBJ2-7 - TRBV2 CASTMGPGTYEQYF TGTGCCAGCACCATGGGTCCAGGCACCTACGAGCAGTACTTC
- TRBJ1-5 - TRBV6-1 CASSSVNSNQPQHF TGTGCCAGCAGTTCTGTAAATAGCAATCAGCCCCAGCATTTT
- TRBJ1-6 - TRBV5-4 CASSWDIHNSPLPF TGTGCCAGCAGCTGGGACATCCATAATTCACCCCTCCCCTTT
- TRBJ2-1 TRBD2 TRBV2 CASSEEREGLNEQFF TGTGCCAGCAGTGAAGAGCGGGAGGGCCTGAATGAGCAGTTCTTC
- TRBJ2-2 TRBD2 TRBV5-1 CASSLVGLAGELFF TGCGCCAGCAGCTTGGTGGGACTAGCCGGGGAGCTGTTTTTT
- TRBJ2-7 TRBD2 TRBV11-2 CASSLDQGGPQQYF TGTGCCAGCAGCTTAGATCAGGGAGGGCCCCAGCAGTACTTC
- TRBJ2-1 TRBD2 TRBV11-2 CASSLREGLTAEQFF TGTGCCAGCAGCTTGCGGGAGGGCCTTACGGCTGAGCAGTTCTTC
- TRBJ1-1 - TRBV6-1 CASMVGGTEAFF TGTGCCAGCATGGTGGGGGGGACTGAAGCTTTCTTT
once TRBJ2-5 - TRBV7-2 CASRRTVQETQYF TGTGCCAGCAGGCGGACAGTCCAAGAGACCCAGTACTTC
- TRBJ2-7 - TRBV7-8 CASSSGAIYEQYF TGTGCCAGCAGCTCCGGAGCAATCTACGAGCAGTACTTC
- TRBJ2-2 - TRBV7-9 CASSPRGARNTGELFF TGTGCCAGCAGCCCACGGGGAGCCCGGAACACCGGGGAGCTGTTTTTT
- TRBJ2-3 TRBD1 TRBV27 CASLGWGQGTQYF TGTGCCAGCCTCGGGTGGGGACAGGGTACGCAGTATTTT
- TRBJ2-2 TRBD1 TRBV5-1 CASTSGTGGRIGELFF TGCGCCAGCACGTCGGGGACAGGGGGCCGAATCGGGGAGCTGTTTTTT
- TRBJ2-1 TRBD2 TRBV28 CASSLLPAGGNSQFF TGTGCCAGCAGTTTACTGCCCGCGGGAGGGAACTCACAGTTCTTC
few TRBJ2-7 - TRBV5-1 CASSPGDGADEQYF TGCGCCAGCAGCCCGGGGGACGGAGCAGACGAGCAGTACTTC
once TRBJ2-1 TRBD2 TRBV5-1 CASTPEGLAGGYNEQFF TGCGCCAGCACTCCGGAGGGACTAGCGGGAGGCTACAATGAGCAGTTCTTC
- TRBJ2-7 - TRBV18 CASSPPSVYEQYF TGTGCCAGCTCACCACCTAGCGTATACGAGCAGTACTTC
- TRBJ2-1 TRBD2 TRBV28 CASSRRTRNEQFF TGTGCCAGCAGTAGGAGGACTAGAAATGAGCAGTTCTTC
- TRBJ2-5 - TRBV6-5 CASSPRSRPEETQYF TGTGCCAGCAGTCCCCGGTCCAGGCCGGAAGAGACCCAGTACTTC
- TRBJ2-7 TRBD2 TRBV7-9 CASSRSGSSYEQYF TGTGCCAGCAGCCGTAGCGGGAGCTCCTACGAGCAGTACTTC
- TRBJ1-1 TRBD1 TRBV6-6 CASSYPSTGGTEAFF TGTGCCAGCAGTTACCCCTCGACAGGGGGCACTGAAGCTTTCTTT
- TRBJ2-5 - TRBV27 CASSPGVTAETQYF TGTGCCAGCAGTCCAGGGGTCACGGCAGAGACCCAGTACTTC